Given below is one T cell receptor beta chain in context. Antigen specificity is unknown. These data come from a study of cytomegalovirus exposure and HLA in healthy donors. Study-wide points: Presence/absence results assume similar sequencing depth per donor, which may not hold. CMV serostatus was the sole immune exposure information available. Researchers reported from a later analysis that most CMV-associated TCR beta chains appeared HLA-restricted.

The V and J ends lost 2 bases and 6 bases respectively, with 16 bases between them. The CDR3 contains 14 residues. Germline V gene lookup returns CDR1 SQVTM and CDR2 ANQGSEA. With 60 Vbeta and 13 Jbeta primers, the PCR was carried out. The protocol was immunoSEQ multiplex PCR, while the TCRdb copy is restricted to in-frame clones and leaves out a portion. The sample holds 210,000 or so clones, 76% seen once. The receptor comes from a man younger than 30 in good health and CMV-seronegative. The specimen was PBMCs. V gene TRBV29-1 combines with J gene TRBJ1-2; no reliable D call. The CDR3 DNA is TGCAGCGTTGAATCAACTCACCGCAGGAATGGCTACACCTTC. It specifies CSVESTHRRNGYTF.